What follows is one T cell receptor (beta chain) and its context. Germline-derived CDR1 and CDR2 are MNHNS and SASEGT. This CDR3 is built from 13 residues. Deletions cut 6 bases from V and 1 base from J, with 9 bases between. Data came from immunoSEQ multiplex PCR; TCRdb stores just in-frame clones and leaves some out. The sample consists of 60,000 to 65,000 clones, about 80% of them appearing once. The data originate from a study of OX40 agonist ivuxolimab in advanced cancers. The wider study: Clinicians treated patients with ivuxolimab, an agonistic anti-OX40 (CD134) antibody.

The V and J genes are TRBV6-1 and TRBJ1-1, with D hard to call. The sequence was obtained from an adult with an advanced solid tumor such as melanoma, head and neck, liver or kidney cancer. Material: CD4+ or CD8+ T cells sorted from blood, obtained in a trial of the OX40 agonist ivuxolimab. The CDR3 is CASRKQENTEAFF. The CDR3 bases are TGTGCCAGCAGGAAGCAGGAGAACACTGAAGCTTTCTTT.